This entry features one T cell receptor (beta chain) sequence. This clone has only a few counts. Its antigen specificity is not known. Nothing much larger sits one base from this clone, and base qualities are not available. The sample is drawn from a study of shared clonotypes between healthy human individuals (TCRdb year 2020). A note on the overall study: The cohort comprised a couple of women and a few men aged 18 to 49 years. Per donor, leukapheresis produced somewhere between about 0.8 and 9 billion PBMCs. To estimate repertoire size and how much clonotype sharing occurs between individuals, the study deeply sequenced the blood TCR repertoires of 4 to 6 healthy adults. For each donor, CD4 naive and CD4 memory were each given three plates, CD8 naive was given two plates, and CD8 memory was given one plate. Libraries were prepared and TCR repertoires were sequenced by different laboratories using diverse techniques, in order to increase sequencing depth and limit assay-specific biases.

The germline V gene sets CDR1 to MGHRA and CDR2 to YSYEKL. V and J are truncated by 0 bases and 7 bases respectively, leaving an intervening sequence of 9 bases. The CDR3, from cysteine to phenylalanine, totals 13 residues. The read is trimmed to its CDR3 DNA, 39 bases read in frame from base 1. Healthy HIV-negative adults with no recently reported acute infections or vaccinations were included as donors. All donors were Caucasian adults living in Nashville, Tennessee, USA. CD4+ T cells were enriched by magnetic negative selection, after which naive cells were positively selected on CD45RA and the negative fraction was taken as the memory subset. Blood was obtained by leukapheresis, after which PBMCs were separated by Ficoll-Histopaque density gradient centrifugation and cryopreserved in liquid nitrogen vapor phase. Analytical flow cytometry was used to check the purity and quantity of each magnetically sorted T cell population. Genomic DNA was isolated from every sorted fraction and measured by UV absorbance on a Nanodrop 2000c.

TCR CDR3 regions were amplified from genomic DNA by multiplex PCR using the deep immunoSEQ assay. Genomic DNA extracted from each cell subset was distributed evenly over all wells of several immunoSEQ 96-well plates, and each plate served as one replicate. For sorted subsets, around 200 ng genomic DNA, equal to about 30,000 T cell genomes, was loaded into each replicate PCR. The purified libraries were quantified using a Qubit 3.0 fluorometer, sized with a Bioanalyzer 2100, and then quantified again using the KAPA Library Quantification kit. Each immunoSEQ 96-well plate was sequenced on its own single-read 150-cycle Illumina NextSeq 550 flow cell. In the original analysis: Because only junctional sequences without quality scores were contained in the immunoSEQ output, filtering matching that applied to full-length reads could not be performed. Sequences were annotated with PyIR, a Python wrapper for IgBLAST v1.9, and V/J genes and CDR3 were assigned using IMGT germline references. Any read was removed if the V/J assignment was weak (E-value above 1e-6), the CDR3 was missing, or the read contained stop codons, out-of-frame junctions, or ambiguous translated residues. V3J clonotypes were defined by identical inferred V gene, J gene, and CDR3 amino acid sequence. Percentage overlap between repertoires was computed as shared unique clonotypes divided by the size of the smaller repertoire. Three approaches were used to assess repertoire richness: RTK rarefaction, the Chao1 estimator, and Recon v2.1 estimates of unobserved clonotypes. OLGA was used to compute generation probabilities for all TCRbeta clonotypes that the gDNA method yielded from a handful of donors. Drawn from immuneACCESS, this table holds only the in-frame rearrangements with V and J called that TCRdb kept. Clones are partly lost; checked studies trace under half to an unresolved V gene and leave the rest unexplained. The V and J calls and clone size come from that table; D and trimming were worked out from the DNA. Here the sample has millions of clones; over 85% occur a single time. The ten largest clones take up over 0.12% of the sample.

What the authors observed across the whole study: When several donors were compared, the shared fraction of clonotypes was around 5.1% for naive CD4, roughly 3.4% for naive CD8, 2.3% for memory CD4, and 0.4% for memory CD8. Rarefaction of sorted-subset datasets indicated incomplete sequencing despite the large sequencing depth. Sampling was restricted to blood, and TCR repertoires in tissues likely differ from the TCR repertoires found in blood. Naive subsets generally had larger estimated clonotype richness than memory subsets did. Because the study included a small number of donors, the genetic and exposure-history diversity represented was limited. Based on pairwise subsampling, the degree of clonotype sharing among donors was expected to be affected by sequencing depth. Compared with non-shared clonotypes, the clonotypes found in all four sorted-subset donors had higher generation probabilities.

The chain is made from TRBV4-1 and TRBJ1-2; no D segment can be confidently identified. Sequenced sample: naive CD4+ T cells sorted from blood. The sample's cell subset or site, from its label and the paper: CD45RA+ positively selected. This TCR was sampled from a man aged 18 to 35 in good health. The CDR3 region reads CASSQDPTLGYTF. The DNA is TGCGCCAGCAGCCAAGATCCGACACTTGGCTACACCTTC.